These 29 T cell receptor beta chains share one sample of origin, sequenced in a study of cytomegalovirus exposure and HLA in healthy donors. The study ran its PCR with 60 Vbeta and 13 Jbeta primers. Profiled with immunoSEQ multiplex PCR; TCRdb holds only in-frame clones, not every one. The profile shows 110,000 to 150,000 clones, nearly 10% of them singletons. Sequenced: PBMCs. The receptor source for this set is a man aged 50-60 years in good health and CMV-seronegative.

The chain is built from TRBV5-1 and TRBJ2-1; 7 bases match TRBD2. The germline CDR1 and CDR2 sequences are SGHRS and YFSETQ. This CDR3 comprises 15 residues. V lost 1 base, J lost 5 bases, and 6 bases stayed unmatched. CDR3 loop: CASSLMGGGNNEQFF. The CDR3 DNA sequence: TGCGCCAGCAGCTTGATGGGGGGGGGAAACAATGAGCAGTTCTTC. The whole variable domain, filled in from reference TRBV5-1 and TRBJ2-1, reads KAGVTQTPRYLIKTRGQQVTLSCSPISGHRSVSWYQQTPGQGLQFLFEYFSETQRNKGNFPGRFSGRQFSNSRSEMNVSTLELGDSALYLCASSLMGGGNNEQFFGPGTRLTVL.

This clone was observed a few times. CDR3 loop: CASSARGGAGTEAFF. The CDR3 nucleotides read TGCGCCAGCAGCGCGCGCGGGGGGGCCGGCACTGAAGCTTTCTTT. The chain has TRBV5-1 and TRBJ1-1; perhaps TRBD1 as D (6 bases). In germline, CDR1 is SGHRS, CDR2 YFSETQ. The CDR3 consists of 15 residues. Trimming left V 4 bases short and J 4 bases short, with 17 bases between. The variable domain in full, completed from reference TRBV5-1 and TRBJ1-1, reads KAGVTQTPRYLIKTRGQQVTLSCSPISGHRSVSWYQQTPGQGLQFLFEYFSETQRNKGNFPGRFSGRQFSNSRSEMNVSTLELGDSALYLCASSARGGAGTEAFFGQGTRLTVV.

The table lists this clone with a few counts. This chain connects TRBV7-7 to TRBJ1-1; a possible D gene is TRBD1 (5 bases). CDR1 and CDR2 (germline): SSHAT, FNYEAQ (reference sequence). V was shortened by 5 bases and J by 1 base, with 8 bases between the two germline ends. This CDR3 has 13 residues. As DNA, the CDR3 is TGTGCCAGCAGCGCGGGACCGAACACTGAAGCTTTCTTT. Protein product: CASSAGPNTEAFF.

This clone turned up a few times. V usage is TRBV14 and J usage is TRBJ2-5; D may be TRBD2 (5 bases). This CDR3 has 17 residues. Germline CDR1 SGHDN, CDR2 FVKESK. The germline V and J ends were trimmed by 1 base and 3 bases, with 18 bases remaining between them. The CDR3 DNA reads as TGTGCCAGCAGCCAAGGGTACCTTCCAGACGGGAAAGAGACCCAGTACTTC. Its translation is CASSQGYLPDGKETQYF.

This clone was counted between two and nine times. The genes are TRBV25-1 and TRBJ1-1, with TRBD1 as a possible D gene (5 bases). This CDR3 comprises 13 residues. V was cut by 6 bases and J by 8 bases, with 16 bases left in between. Germline V lookup: CDR1 MGHDK, CDR2 SYGVNS. CDR3 protein: CASRELDSTEAFF. The CDR3 DNA reads TGTGCCAGCAGGGAGCTCGACAGCACCGAAGCTTTCTTT.

The rearrangement links TRBV29-1 to TRBJ2-1, with 9 bases identical to TRBD1. V was pared by 5 bases and J by 0 bases, with 8 bases of the junction left unmatched. Germline lookup yields CDR1 SQVTM and CDR2 ANQGSEA. There are 16 residues in the CDR3. DNA of the CDR3: TGCAGCGTTAGAACGACAGGGGGTAGCTCCTACAATGAGCAGTTCTTC. Translated, it gives CSVRTTGGSSYNEQFF.

This clone was detected a few times. This specimen includes other DNA sequences encoding the same CDR3. The chain combines TRBV27 with TRBJ1-1; D is perhaps TRBD1 (5 bases). CDR1 is MNHEY, CDR2 SMNVEV, per germline (reference sequence). This CDR3 is built from 13 residues. V lost 1 base and J 4 bases, leaving 7 bases between the germline ends. This CDR3 reads CASSLLGGTEAFF. CDR3 nucleotides: TGTGCCAGCAGTTTATTGGGGGGCACTGAAGCTTTCTTT.

The table lists this clone with a few counts. This sequence joins TRBV30 and TRBJ2-2; D is perhaps TRBD2 (6 bases). From germline, CDR1 is GTSNPN and CDR2 SVGIG (reference sequence). Trimming removed 1 base at V and 7 bases at J, with 19 bases between. The CDR3 is 16 residues long. In DNA, the CDR3 is TGTGCCTGGAGTGCCCCTAGCGAGTTTGAAGTCGGGGAGCTGTTTTTT. This encodes CAWSAPSEFEVGELFF.

Of note for this clone: One junction end does not reproduce the germline sequence, and a read error may be involved. The chain recombines TRBV2 with TRBJ1-5, with 7 nucleotides matching TRBD1. The CDR3 totals 14 residues. Germline V gene sequence: CDR1 SNHLY, CDR2 FYNNEI. As DNA, the CDR3 is TGTGCCAGCAATGACAGGGATAGCAATCGGCCCCAGCATTTT. The encoded protein is CASNDRDSNRPQHF.

As regards this clone: At one end the junction does not follow the germline gene, possibly because of a read error. J is TRBJ2-4 and V is TRBV5-8; weak D call: TRBD1 (6 bases). Germline values: CDR1 SGHTS, CDR2 YDEGEE. This CDR3 contains 13 residues. CDR3 coding DNA: TGTGCCAGCAGCCCAGGGGAAGGTAAAAAAAAAGAGTTC. Translating it yields CASSPGEGKKKEF.

The J gene is TRBJ1-2, the V gene TRBV2; 7 bases agree with TRBD1. CDR3 length: 14 amino acids. The V gene end was trimmed by 1 base and the J gene end by 5 bases; junction bases not matched to a gene: 4. CDR1 is SNHLY and CDR2 is FYNNEI in the germline V gene. In DNA, the CDR3 is TGTGCCAGCAGTGAAGGACAGGGAACATATGGCTACACCTTC. Amino acids: CASSEGQGTYGYTF.

This clone was picked up one time. As DNA, the CDR3 is TGTGCCAGCAGCCGGGACCCAGGGGTAAACACCATATATTTT. Amino acids: CASSRDPGVNTIYF. This rearrangement joins TRBV5-5 to TRBJ1-3; maybe TRBD1 (6 bases). The CDR3 covers 14 residues. The germline V and J ends were trimmed by 4 bases and 6 bases, with 14 bases remaining between them. Germline CDR1 is SGHKS and CDR2 is YYEKEE (reference sequence).

The chain joins TRBV2 to TRBJ1-1, with D perhaps TRBD1 (6 bases). The V and J ends lost 5 bases and 2 bases respectively, with 12 bases between them. The CDR3 contains 14 residues. The germline V gene encodes CDR1 SNHLY and CDR2 FYNNEI. As DNA, the CDR3 is TGTGCCAGCAGTTCCACCAGGGGAAACACTGAAGCTTTCTTT. Amino acid sequence: CASSSTRGNTEAFF.

This clone was found a few times. The chain couples TRBV5-1 to TRBJ1-1, with D perhaps matching TRBD1 (6 bases). From germline, CDR1 is SGHRS and CDR2 YFSETQ. Trimming pared 4 bases from V and 6 bases from J, leaving 13 bases between. The CDR3 length is 13 residues. The CDR3 region has the DNA TGCGCCAGCAGCACCCTACAGGGATCTGAAGCTTTCTTT. This gives the protein CASSTLQGSEAFF.

This clone was observed a few times. This chain connects TRBV29-1 to TRBJ2-7; the match to TRBD1 covers 9 bases. This CDR3 has 15 amino acids. The V gene end was trimmed by 7 bases and the J gene end by 3 bases; junction bases not matched to a gene: 13. Germline V gene sequence: CDR1 SQVTM, CDR2 ANQGSEA. The CDR3: CSAATPTGGDYEQYF. CDR3 coding DNA: TGCAGCGCCGCAACCCCAACAGGGGGCGACTACGAGCAGTACTTC.

The chain employs TRBV4-1 and TRBJ1-5; D gene ambiguous. Trimming removed 4 bases from V and 0 bases from J, with 19 bases in between. The length of the CDR3 is 18 residues. Germline V gives CDR1 MGHRA, CDR2 YSYEKL. CDR3 amino acids: CASSLLVSGIYSNQPQHF. CDR3 nucleotides: TGCGCCAGCAGCCTGCTGGTGTCGGGAATCTATAGCAATCAGCCCCAGCATTTT.

This clone was seen a handful of times. CDR3: CASSETRGSTEAFF. CDR3 DNA sequence: TGTGCCAGCAGTGAGACCAGGGGGAGCACTGAAGCTTTCTTT. The chain has TRBV6-1 and TRBJ1-1, with 7 bases lining up with TRBD1. The germline V gene encodes CDR1 MNHNS and CDR2 SASEGT. This CDR3 is built from 14 residues. After removal of 3 bases from V and 4 bases from J, the junction contained 5 bases not matched to a gene.

This clone was seen only a few times. CDR3 nucleotides: TGTGCCATCAGACGACAGGGTGATCAGCCCCAGCATTTT. This sequence encodes CAIRRQGDQPQHF. This chain uses TRBV10-3 with TRBJ1-5; 7 positions agree with TRBD1. J gave up 5 bases and V 6 bases, and 4 bases lay outside the gene matches. Germline CDR1 ENHRY, CDR2 SYGVKD. CDR3 length: 13 residues.

This clone was observed a few times. The chain carries TRBV4-1 and TRBJ1-6; 8 bases are shared with TRBD1. The V gene's germline CDR1 is MGHRA and CDR2 YSYEKL. V lost 0 bases, J lost 10 bases, and 11 bases stayed unmatched. This CDR3 has 17 residues. In DNA, the CDR3 is TGCGCCAGCAGCCAAGACCCCACAGACAGGGGTTTCTCACCCCTCCACTTT. Translating it yields CASSQDPTDRGFSPLHF.

J is TRBJ1-2 and V is TRBV30, with 8 bases identical to TRBD1. Looked up from germline, CDR1 is GTSNPN and CDR2 is SVGIG (reference sequence). Trimming at V came to 0 bases and at J to 8 bases, leaving 5 bases not matched to a gene. The CDR3 is 13 amino acids. CDR3 DNA sequence: TGTGCCTGGAGTGTATCGGGGACAGGCGGCTACACCTTC. Translating it yields CAWSVSGTGGYTF.

The V call is TRBV19, the J call TRBJ1-1, with TRBD1 matching 7 bases. The J segment lost 1 base and the V segment lost 2 bases, leaving 7 bases of the junction unmatched. Germline V gives CDR1 LNHDA, CDR2 SQIVND (reference sequence). The CDR3 runs to 16 residues. This CDR3 is CASSIRRTGGNTEAFF. The CDR3 DNA follows: TGTGCCAGTAGTATAAGGCGGACAGGCGGGAACACTGAAGCTTTCTTT.

This clone was observed a handful of times. The genes are TRBV19 and TRBJ2-1, with a possible D match to TRBD2 (7 bases). The CDR3 runs to 15 residues. The ends were cut back, 9 bases at V and 8 bases at J, with 23 bases in the middle. Germline assignment: CDR1 LNHDA and CDR2 SQIVND (reference sequence). CDR3 sequence: CASRGAADEGYEQFF. For the CDR3, the DNA is TGTGCCAGCCGGGGGGCAGCGGACGAGGGGTATGAGCAGTTCTTC.

CDR3 in DNA: TGTGCCAGCAGCGCCATTTCTGGGACAGGGGGGATCGACACTGAAGCTTTCTTT. The encoded protein is CASSAISGTGGIDTEAFF. The chain combines TRBV27 with TRBJ1-1; 11 bases line up with TRBD1. The V segment lost 6 bases and the J segment 3 bases; nucleotides outside the gene matches: 15. Germline V lookup: CDR1 MNHEY, CDR2 SMNVEV (reference sequence). This CDR3 contains 18 residues.

This clone was seen more than once but under ten times. The chain employs TRBV6-5 and TRBJ2-2; possible D gene TRBD1, 5 bases. Trimming stripped 4 bases from V and 1 base from J, with 10 bases between. CDR3 length: 15 amino acids. CDR1 MNHEY and CDR2 SVGAGI come from the germline V gene. For the CDR3, the DNA is TGTGCCAGCAGTTCGCATGACAGGAACACCGGGGAGCTGTTTTTT. This translates into CASSSHDRNTGELFF.

The rearrangement uses TRBV5-1 and TRBJ2-5; unclear D gene. Per the germline V gene, CDR1 is SGHRS and CDR2 is YFSETQ. CDR3 length: 13 amino acids. The germline V and J ends were trimmed by 5 bases and 4 bases, with 12 bases remaining between them. The CDR3 DNA follows: TGCGCCAGCAGGAGAGAGGCCGCAGAGACCCAGTACTTC. Amino acid sequence: CASRREAAETQYF.

This clone was detected a few times. The chain joins TRBV21-1 to TRBJ2-1; TRBD2, the D gene given by the table, was not confirmed from the DNA. TRBV21-1 is shown as a pseudogene. CDR3 length: 14 residues. The CDR3 reads CASSKVRSPNEQFF. In DNA, the CDR3 is TGTGCCAGCAGCAAAGTGAGGAGTCCCAATGAGCAGTTCTTC.

The chain uses TRBV14 and TRBJ1-1; D is uncertain. Germline CDR1 reads SGHDN; CDR2 reads FVKESK. Trimming took off 6 bases at V and 4 bases at J, with 12 bases between the two ends. The CDR3 is 13 residues long. CDR3 nucleotide sequence: TGTGCCAGCAGAAGCCAGGTGGGCACTGAAGCTTTCTTT. The encoded protein is CASRSQVGTEAFF.

V is TRBV6-1 and J is TRBJ2-7, with TRBD2 as a possible D gene (5 bases). This CDR3 is 16 amino acids long. V lost 3 bases and J lost 4, with 19 bases in between. The germline CDR1 and CDR2 sequences are MNHNS and SASEGT. The CDR3 nucleotides read TGTGCCAGCAGTGATAGAGGGAATAGCGAGGATTACGAGCAGTACTTC. Translating it yields CASSDRGNSEDYEQYF.

The chain recombines TRBV9 with TRBJ1-1; 7 bases line up with TRBD1. This CDR3 has 13 amino acids. Germline-derived CDR1 and CDR2 are SGDLS and YYNGEE. V lost 1 base, J lost 5 bases, and 2 bases stayed unmatched. For the CDR3, the DNA is TGTGCCAGCAGCGTAACAGGGGAGACTGAAGCTTTCTTT. This translates into CASSVTGETEAFF. The complete variable domain, with remaining parts taken from reference TRBV9 and TRBJ1-1, reads DSGVTQTPKHLITATGQRVTLRCSPRSGDLSVYWYQQSLDQGLQFLIQYYNGEERAKGNILERFSAQQFPDLHSELNLSSLELGDSALYFCASSVTGETEAFFGQGTRLTVV.